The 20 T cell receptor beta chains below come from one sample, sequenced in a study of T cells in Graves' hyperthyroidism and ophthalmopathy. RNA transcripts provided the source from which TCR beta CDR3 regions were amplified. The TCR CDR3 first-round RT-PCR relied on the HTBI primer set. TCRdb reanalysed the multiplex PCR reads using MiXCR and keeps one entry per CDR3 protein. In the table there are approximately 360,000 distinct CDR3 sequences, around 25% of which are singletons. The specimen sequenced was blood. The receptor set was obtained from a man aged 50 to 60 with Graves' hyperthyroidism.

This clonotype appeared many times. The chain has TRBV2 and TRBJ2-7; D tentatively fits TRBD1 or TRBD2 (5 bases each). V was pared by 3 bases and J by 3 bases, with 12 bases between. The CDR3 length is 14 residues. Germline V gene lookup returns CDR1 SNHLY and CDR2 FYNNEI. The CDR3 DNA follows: TGTGCCAGCAGTGACGGGACCTCACTCTACGAGCAGTACTTC. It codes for CASSDGTSLYEQYF.

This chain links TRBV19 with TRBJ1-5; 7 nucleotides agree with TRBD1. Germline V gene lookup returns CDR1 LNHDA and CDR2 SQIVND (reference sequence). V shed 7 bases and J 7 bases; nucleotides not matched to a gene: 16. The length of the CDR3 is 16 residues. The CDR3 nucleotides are TGTGCCAGTACCACCCTCAGGGGGAGGGAAGAGCAGCCCCAGCATTTT. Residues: CASTTLRGREEQPQHF. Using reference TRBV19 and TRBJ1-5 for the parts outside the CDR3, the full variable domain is DGGITQSPKYLFRKEGQNVTLSCEQNLNHDAMYWYRQDPGQGLRLIYYSQIVNDFQKGDIAEGYSVSREKKESFPLTVTSAQKNPTAFYLCASTTLRGREEQPQHFGDGTRLSIL.

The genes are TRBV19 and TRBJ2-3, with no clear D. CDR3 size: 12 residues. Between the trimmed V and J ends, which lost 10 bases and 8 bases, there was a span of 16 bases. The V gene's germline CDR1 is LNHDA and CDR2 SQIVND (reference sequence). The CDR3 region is CATGSPPVTQYF. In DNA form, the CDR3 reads TGTGCCACCGGGTCCCCCCCCGTTACGCAGTATTTT.

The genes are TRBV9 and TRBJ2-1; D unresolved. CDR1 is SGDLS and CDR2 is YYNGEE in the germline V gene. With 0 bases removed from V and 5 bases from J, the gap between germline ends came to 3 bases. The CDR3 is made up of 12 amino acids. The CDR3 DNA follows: TGTGCCAGCAGCGTAGCGAACAATGAGCAGTTCTTC. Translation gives CASSVANNEQFF. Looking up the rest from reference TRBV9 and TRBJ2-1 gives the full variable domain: DSGVTQTPKHLITATGQRVTLRCSPRSGDLSVYWYQQSLDQGLQFLIQYYNGEERAKGNILERFSAQQFPDLHSELNLSSLELGDSALYFCASSVANNEQFFGPGTRLTVL.

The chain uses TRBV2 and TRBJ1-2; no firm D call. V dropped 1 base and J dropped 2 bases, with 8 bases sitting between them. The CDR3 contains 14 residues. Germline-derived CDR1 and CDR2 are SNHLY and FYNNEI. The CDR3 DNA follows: TGTGCCAGCAGTGAAGGGAACGGCAACTATGGCTACACCTTC. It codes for CASSEGNGNYGYTF.

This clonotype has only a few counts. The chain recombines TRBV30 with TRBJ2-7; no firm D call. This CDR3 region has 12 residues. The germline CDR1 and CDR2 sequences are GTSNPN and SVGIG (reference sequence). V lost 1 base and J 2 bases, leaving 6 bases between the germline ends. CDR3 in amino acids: CAWSALPYEQYF. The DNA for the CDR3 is TGTGCCTGGAGTGCCCTTCCCTACGAGCAGTACTTC.

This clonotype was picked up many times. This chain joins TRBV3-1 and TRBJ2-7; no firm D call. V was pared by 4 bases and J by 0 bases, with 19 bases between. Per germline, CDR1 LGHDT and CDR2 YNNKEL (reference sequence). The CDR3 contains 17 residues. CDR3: CASSPTWAGPRSYEQYF. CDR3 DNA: TGTGCCAGCAGCCCCACATGGGCCGGACCCCGCTCCTACGAGCAGTACTTC.

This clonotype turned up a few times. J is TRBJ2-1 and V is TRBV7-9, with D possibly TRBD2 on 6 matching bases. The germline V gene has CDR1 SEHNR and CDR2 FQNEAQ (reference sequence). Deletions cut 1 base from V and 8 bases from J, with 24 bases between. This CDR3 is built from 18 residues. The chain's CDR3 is CASSLVGPAGRRADEQFF. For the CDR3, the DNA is TGTGCCAGCAGCTTAGTAGGGCCCGCGGGAAGGCGGGCGGATGAGCAGTTCTTC.

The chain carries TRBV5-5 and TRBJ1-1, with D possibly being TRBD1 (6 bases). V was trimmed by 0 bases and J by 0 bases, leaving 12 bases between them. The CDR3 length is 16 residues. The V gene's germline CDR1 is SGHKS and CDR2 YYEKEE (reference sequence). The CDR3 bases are TGTGCCAGCAGCTTGGTTTCAGGGGTGATGAACACTGAAGCTTTCTTT. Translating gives CASSLVSGVMNTEAFF.

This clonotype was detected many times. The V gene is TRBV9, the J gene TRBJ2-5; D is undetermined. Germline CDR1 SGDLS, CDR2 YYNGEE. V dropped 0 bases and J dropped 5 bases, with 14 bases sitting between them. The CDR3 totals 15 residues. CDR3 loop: CASSVETSVGETQYF. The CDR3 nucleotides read TGTGCCAGCAGCGTAGAAACATCGGTCGGGGAGACCCAGTACTTC.

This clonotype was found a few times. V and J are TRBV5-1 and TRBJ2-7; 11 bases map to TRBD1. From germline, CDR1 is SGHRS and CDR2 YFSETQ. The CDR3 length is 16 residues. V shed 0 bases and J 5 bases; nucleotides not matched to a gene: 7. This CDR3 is CASSLGGQGASHEQYF. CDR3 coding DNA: TGCGCCAGCAGCTTGGGAGGACAGGGGGCGAGCCACGAGCAGTACTTC.

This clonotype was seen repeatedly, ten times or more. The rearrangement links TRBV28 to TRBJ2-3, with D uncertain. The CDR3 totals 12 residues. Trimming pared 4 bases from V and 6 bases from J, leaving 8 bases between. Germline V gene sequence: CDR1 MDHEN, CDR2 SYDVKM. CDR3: CASSSREDTQYF. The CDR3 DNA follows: TGTGCCAGCAGTTCCCGCGAGGATACGCAGTATTTT.

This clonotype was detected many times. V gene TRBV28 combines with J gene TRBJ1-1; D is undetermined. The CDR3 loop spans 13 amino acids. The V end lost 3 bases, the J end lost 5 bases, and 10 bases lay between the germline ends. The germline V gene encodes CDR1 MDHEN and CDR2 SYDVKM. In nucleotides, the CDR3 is TGTGCCAGCAGTTTCGACACGGAGACTGAAGCTTTCTTT. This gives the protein CASSFDTETEAFF.

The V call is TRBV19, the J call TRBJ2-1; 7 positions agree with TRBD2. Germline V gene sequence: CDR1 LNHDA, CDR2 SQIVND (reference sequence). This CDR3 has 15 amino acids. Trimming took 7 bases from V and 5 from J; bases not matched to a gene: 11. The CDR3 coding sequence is TGTGCCAGTACCCGCGGTGGGGGGGGGAACAATGAGCAGTTCTTC. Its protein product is CASTRGGGGNNEQFF.

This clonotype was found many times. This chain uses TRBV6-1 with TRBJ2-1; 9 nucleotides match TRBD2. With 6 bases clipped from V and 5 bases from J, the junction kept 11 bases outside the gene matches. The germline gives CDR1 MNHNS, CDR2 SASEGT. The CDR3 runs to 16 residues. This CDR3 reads CASSSLAGPTHNEQFF. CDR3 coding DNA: TGTGCCAGCAGCTCTCTAGCGGGGCCGACCCACAATGAGCAGTTCTTC.

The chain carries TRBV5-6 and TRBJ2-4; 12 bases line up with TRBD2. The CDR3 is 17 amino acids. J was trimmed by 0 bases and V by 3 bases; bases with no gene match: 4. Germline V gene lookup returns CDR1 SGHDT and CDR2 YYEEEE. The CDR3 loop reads CASSYLTSGRAKNIQYF. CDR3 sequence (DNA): TGTGCCAGCAGCTACTTGACTAGCGGGAGAGCCAAAAACATTCAGTACTTC.

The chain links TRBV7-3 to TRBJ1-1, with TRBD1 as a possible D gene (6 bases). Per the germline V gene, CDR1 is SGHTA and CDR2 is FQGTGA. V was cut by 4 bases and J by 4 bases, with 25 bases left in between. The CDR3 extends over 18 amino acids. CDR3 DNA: TGTGCCAGCAGCTCAAAGGGGGGGGGTCGGACCTTGAGCACTGAAGCTTTCTTT. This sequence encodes CASSSKGGGRTLSTEAFF.

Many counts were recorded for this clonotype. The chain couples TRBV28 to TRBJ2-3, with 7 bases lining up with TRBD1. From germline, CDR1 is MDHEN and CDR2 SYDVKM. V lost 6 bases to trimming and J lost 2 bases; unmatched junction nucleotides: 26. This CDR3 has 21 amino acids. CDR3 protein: CASSRRALYRGHTANTDTQYF. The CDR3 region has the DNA TGTGCCAGCAGCCGGAGAGCGCTCTACAGGGGACATACAGCGAACACAGATACGCAGTATTTT.

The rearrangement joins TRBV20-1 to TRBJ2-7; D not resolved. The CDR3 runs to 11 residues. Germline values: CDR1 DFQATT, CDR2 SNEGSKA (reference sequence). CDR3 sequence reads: CRDTPYYEQYF. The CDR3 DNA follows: TGCAGAGACACTCCGTACTACGAGCAGTACTTC.

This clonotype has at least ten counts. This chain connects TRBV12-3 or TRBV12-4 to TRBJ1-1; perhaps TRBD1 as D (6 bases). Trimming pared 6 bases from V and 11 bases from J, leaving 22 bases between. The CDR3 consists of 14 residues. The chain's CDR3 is CASSLTGQRSVAFF. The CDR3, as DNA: TGTGCCAGCAGCTTAACAGGACAGCGGAGTGTGGCTTTCTTT.